One and the same sample provided the 30 T cell receptor beta chains below, sequenced in a study of tumor-infiltrating lymphocytes in primary liver carcinoma. cDNA specific to TCR beta was made from 450 to 500 ng of total RNA, with a constant-region primer employed for priming. Three nested multiplex PCR rounds of slightly modified ARM-PCR generated TCR beta libraries. TRBV1-TRBV30 forward primers and a C-beta reverse primer were used in the first two PCR rounds, which each ran for about 9 cycles. TCRdb called the multiplex PCR reads again in MiXCR, with one record for every CDR3 protein. The repertoire holds tens of thousands of distinct CDR3 sequences, with around 80% as singletons. Starting material for RNA and DNA co-extraction consisted of about 17-30 mg of unsorted bulk tissue. The sample comprised tumor-adjacent normal liver tissue. These receptors originate from a woman aged 25 to 39 with primary liver carcinoma and hepatitis B virus infection.

Turning to this clonotype: One junction end does not reproduce the germline sequence, and a read error may be involved. The chain carries TRBV29-1 and TRBJ2-7; unclear D gene. The CDR3 runs 12 residues. Per the germline V gene, CDR1 is SQVTM and CDR2 is ANQGSEA. The CDR3 here is CSAEASSCEQYF. CDR3 bases: TGCAGCGCTGAGGCATCCTCCTGCGAGCAGTACTTC.

This chain joins TRBV11-1 and TRBJ1-1, with D unresolved. CDR1 is SGHAT and CDR2 is FQDESV in the germline V gene (reference sequence). CDR3 size: 13 residues. V shed 5 bases and J shed 6 bases, with 13 bases lying between them. The DNA of the CDR3 is TGTGCCAGCAGCCTGACTGACTTATCTGAAGCTTTCTTT. This translates into CASSLTDLSEAFF.

This clonotype showed up just a few times. A much larger clone lies one base from this, so it may be a read error. For the CDR3, the DNA is TGTGCCAGCAGTTTAAAAGTGAATGAGCAGTTCTTC. As protein: CASSLKVNEQFF. The V gene is TRBV28, the J gene TRBJ2-1; D unresolved. This CDR3 contains 12 residues. The germline V gene encodes CDR1 MDHEN and CDR2 SYDVKM. V lost 2 bases to trimming and J lost 7 bases, with 6 bases between them.

This clonotype turned up a few times. The chain carries TRBV29-1 and TRBJ1-2, with TRBD1 matching 7 bases. Germline V gives CDR1 SQVTM, CDR2 ANQGSEA. V shed 4 bases, J shed 10 bases, and the junction held 12 bases outside the gene matches. This CDR3 has 13 residues. The CDR3 DNA reads as TGCAGCGTTGCGACAGGGAAGCGGTATAACTACACCTTC. Translating it yields CSVATGKRYNYTF.

This chain links TRBV4-2 with TRBJ2-7, with D possibly TRBD2 on 6 matching bases. CDR1 and CDR2 from the germline V gene are LGHNA and YNFKEQ. Trimming took off 4 bases at V and 3 bases at J, with 22 bases between the two ends. This CDR3 spans 17 amino acids. The CDR3 protein is CASSLGPSEYYFYEQYF. The CDR3 DNA is TGTGCCAGCAGCCTAGGTCCTAGCGAATATTACTTCTACGAGCAGTACTTC.

Points on this clonotype: Its ends do not fully match the called genes, so a read error is possible. The chain joins TRBV11-2 to TRBJ2-1; maybe TRBD2 (6 bases). This CDR3 comprises 14 residues. Germline-derived CDR1 and CDR2 are SGHAT and FQNNGV. The CDR3 nucleotides read TGTGGCAGCAGCCTTGGGGGGACGTGGAATGAGCACTTCTTC. This encodes CGSSLGGTWNEHFF.

V gene TRBV6-2 or TRBV6-3 combines with J gene TRBJ2-5; no clear D gene. CDR1 and CDR2 (germline): MNHEY, SVGEGT. The V end lost 2 bases, the J end lost 4 bases, and 11 bases lay between the germline ends. The CDR3 has 14 amino acids. CDR3 coding DNA: TGTGCCAGCAGTTACGACGGCCTGGGAGAGACCCAGTACTTC. Residues: CASSYDGLGETQYF.

The chain uses TRBV7-9 and TRBJ2-7, with D tentatively TRBD2 (5 bases). Germline CDR1 SEHNR, CDR2 FQNEAQ (reference sequence). V lost 5 bases and J lost 3, with 14 bases in between. This CDR3 region has 14 residues. This chain's CDR3 is CASSLPTNHYEQYF. The CDR3 coding sequence is TGTGCCAGCAGCCTCCCGACTAACCACTACGAGCAGTACTTC.

This chain joins TRBV14 and TRBJ2-7; the D gene is possibly TRBD2 (6 bases). The V gene lost 4 bases and the J gene lost 3 bases, with 16 bases spanning the gap. CDR3 size: 15 residues. Per germline, CDR1 SGHDN and CDR2 FVKESK. The CDR3 loop reads CASSRAAGTDYEQYF. CDR3 DNA sequence: TGTGCCAGCAGCCGGGCGGCGGGGACTGACTACGAGCAGTACTTC.

This clonotype is large by share. This sequence joins TRBV11-2 and TRBJ2-7; D may be TRBD2 (7 bases). V was cut by 1 base and J by 6 bases, with 13 bases left in between. CDR1 is SGHAT and CDR2 is FQNNGV in the germline V gene. CDR3 length: 14 residues. CDR3 coding DNA: TGTGCCAGCAGCTTAGTGGGGGGGCTTGGCGAGCAGTACTTC. It translates to CASSLVGGLGEQYF.

The V and J genes are TRBV11-2 and TRBJ1-1; 8 bases are shared with TRBD1. Germline V CDR1 and CDR2: SGHAT, FQNNGV. This CDR3 is 13 amino acids long. The CDR3 spells CGRYTGGRTEAFF. The CDR3, as DNA: TGTGGCAGATATACAGGGGGGAGGACTGAAGCTTTCTTT.

The chain has TRBV2 and TRBJ2-1, with a possible D match to TRBD2 (5 bases). The CDR3 spans 12 residues. Trimming removed 4 bases from V and 6 bases from J, with 7 bases in between. CDR1 and CDR2 from the germline V gene are SNHLY and FYNNEI. The CDR3 DNA is TGTGCCAGCAGTGTTCGGGGCAATGAGCAGTTCTTC. This sequence encodes CASSVRGNEQFF.

Note on this clonotype: The junction and the germline gene differ at one end; a read error may be behind it. The rearrangement uses TRBV4-3 and TRBJ2-1, with D unclear. Germline-derived CDR1 and CDR2 are LGHNA and YSLEER. This CDR3 region has 14 residues. The CDR3 is CASRHTELVSEHFF. CDR3 coding DNA: TGCGCCAGCAGGCACACAGAGTTGGTCAGTGAGCACTTCTTC.

Notes on this clonotype: The junction and the germline gene differ at one end; a read error may be behind it. CDR3 in amino acids: CASRHRGSRSLTVTQYF. Here the CDR3 DNA reads TGTGCCAGCAGACATCGAGGGAGCAGGAGCCTCACAGTTACGCAGTATTTT. The chain links TRBV11-2 to TRBJ2-3; D is perhaps TRBD2 (5 bases). This CDR3 contains 17 residues. Germline V gene lookup returns CDR1 SGHAT and CDR2 FQNNGV.

The chain links TRBV11-2 to TRBJ2-3, with 8 bases fitting TRBD2. The V gene end was trimmed by 9 bases and the J gene end by 6 bases; junction bases not matched to a gene: 20. The CDR3 totals 17 residues. CDR1 and CDR2 (germline): SGHAT, FQNNGV. In DNA form, the CDR3 reads TGTGCCAGAAGCCATCGAGGGAGCGGGGGCCTCACGGATACGCAGTATTTT. This sequence encodes CARSHRGSGGLTDTQYF.

The V gene is TRBV7-6, the J gene TRBJ1-1; the D is unclear. The CDR3 covers 14 residues. The ends were cut back, 6 bases at V and 2 bases at J, with 13 bases in the middle. The germline V gene encodes CDR1 SGHVS and CDR2 FNYEAQ. The CDR3 sequence is CASSPSMLNTEAFF. DNA of the CDR3: TGTGCCAGCAGTCCGAGCATGCTTAACACTGAAGCTTTCTTT.

Regarding this clonotype: A single base separates this from a much larger clone, so it may be a read error. This chain links TRBV6-4 with TRBJ2-1; 7 positions match TRBD2. The germline V gene encodes CDR1 MRHNA and CDR2 SNTAGT. The CDR3 has 15 amino acids. CDR3 protein: CASSPSAGANNEQLF. The CDR3 nucleotides read TGTGCCAGCAGCCCCTCGGCGGGAGCCAACAATGAGCAGCTCTTC.

Ten or more counts support this clonotype. The chain uses TRBV28 and TRBJ2-3; no reliable D call. V was pared by 4 bases and J by 6 bases, with 17 bases between. This CDR3 is built from 15 residues. CDR1 and CDR2 from the germline V gene are MDHEN and SYDVKM. The CDR3 protein is CASSYRPPRVDTQYF. Written as DNA, the CDR3 is TGTGCCAGCAGTTACCGCCCCCCAAGGGTGGATACGCAGTATTTT.

A note on this clonotype: This may arise from a read error, as a much more abundant clone is one base away. J is TRBJ1-5 and V is TRBV25-1; tentatively, D is TRBD1 (6 bases). CDR1 and CDR2 (germline): MGHDK, SYGVNS. Trimming removed 3 bases from V and 6 bases from J, with 21 bases in between. This CDR3 contains 17 residues. CDR3 coding DNA: TGTGCCAGCAGTGATAGTAAGATGACAGGAAGGCGTCAGCCCCAGCATTTT. This gives the protein CASSDSKMTGRRQPQHF.

CDR3 region: CASKGSGNWETQYF. The CDR3 coding sequence is TGTGCCAGCAAAGGTAGCGGGAACTGGGAGACCCAGTACTTC. V gene TRBV12-3 or TRBV12-4 combines with J gene TRBJ2-5; 8 positions agree with TRBD2. The trim removed 7 bases at V and 5 bases at J, leaving 9 bases unmatched. The CDR3 runs 14 residues.

Comment on this clonotype: A junction end diverges from the germline sequence, so it may reflect a read error. The chain recombines TRBV11-2 with TRBJ2-7, with TRBD1 identical over 8 bases. Germline assignment: CDR1 SGHAT and CDR2 FQNNGV. This CDR3 spans 15 amino acids. This CDR3 is CASGLDRTGCYEQYF. In DNA, the CDR3 is TGTGCCAGCGGCTTAGACAGGACAGGGTGCTACGAGCAGTATTTC.

The count of this clonotype is one. The V and J genes are TRBV4-3 and TRBJ2-2, with D possibly being TRBD2 (6 bases). Trimming stripped 9 bases from V and 4 bases from J, with 21 bases between. Per the germline V gene, CDR1 is LGHNA and CDR2 is YSLEER. The CDR3 contains 16 residues. CDR3 sequence reads: CARGQGAGSLTGELFF. Written as DNA, the CDR3 is TGCGCCAGAGGCCAAGGGGCGGGGAGCCTCACCGGGGAGCTGTTTTTT.

Comments on this clonotype: With a much larger clone just one base away, this may be a read error. The chain carries TRBV24-1 and TRBJ2-2, with 8 bases aligning to TRBD1. This CDR3 is built from 19 residues. Germline CDR1 KGHDR, CDR2 SFDVKD. Trimming cost V 2 bases and J 7 bases; bases outside gene matches: 17. The CDR3 DNA reads TGTGCCACCAGTGATTCCTCCACCCGGACAGGGACACTCATCGGGGAGCTGTTTTTT. This translates into CATSDSSTRTGTLIGELFF.

As for this clonotype: The junction and the germline gene differ at one end; a read error may be behind it. The J gene is TRBJ2-1, the V gene TRBV6-2 or TRBV6-3, with D uncertain. The germline V gene encodes CDR1 MNHEY and CDR2 SVGEGT. The CDR3 length is 14 residues. The CDR3 bases are TGTGCCAGCATTATGCAGCTGTCCTACAATGAGCAGCTCTTC. Its protein is CASIMQLSYNEQLF.

The V gene is TRBV20-1, the J gene TRBJ2-1, with D unresolved. This CDR3 is built from 15 residues. Trimming removed 5 bases from V and 1 base from J, with 15 bases in between. Germline lookup yields CDR1 DFQATT and CDR2 SNEGSKA (reference sequence). CDR3 in DNA: TGCAGTGCTTCTGAACGGCTAACATCCTACAATGAGCAGTTCTTC. Translating gives CSASERLTSYNEQFF.

As to this clonotype: This may be a read error, as it is one base from a much larger clone. This chain joins TRBV7-9 and TRBJ2-7, with 8 bases fitting TRBD1. There are 14 residues in the CDR3. Germline assignment: CDR1 SEHNR and CDR2 FQNEAQ (reference sequence). In DNA form, the CDR3 reads TGTGTCAGCAGCCTTAACAGGGGGGCCTACGAGCAGTACTTC. Translated, it gives CVSSLNRGAYEQYF.

With regard to this clonotype: Relative to the germline gene, one junction end is altered; a read error may explain this. The chain employs TRBV29-1 and TRBJ2-5; D is unresolved. There are 16 residues in the CDR3. The germline CDR1 and CDR2 sequences are SQVTM and ANQGSEA. CDR3 DNA: TGTGGCGTTGAAGCCTCCCGGTCATGGGTCCAAGAGACCCAGTACTTC. Its translation: CGVEASRSWVQETQYF.

A single count supports this clonotype. A read error may explain this, as a much larger clone is one base away. The rearrangement joins TRBV19 to TRBJ1-2; D is possibly TRBD1 (5 bases). Germline V CDR1 and CDR2: LNHDA, SQIVND (reference sequence). The CDR3 is 12 residues long. The CDR3, as DNA: TGTGCCAGTACCCAGGGAGGTAGGCGCTACGCCTTC. It yields the protein CASTQGGRRYAF.

This clonotype was counted a few times. J is TRBJ2-4 and V is TRBV7-2; tentatively, D is TRBD1 or TRBD2 (5 bases each). The CDR3 spans 13 residues. Germline assignment: CDR1 SGHTA and CDR2 FQGNSA. Trimming stripped 1 base from V and 15 bases from J, with 16 bases between. CDR3 nucleotide sequence: TGTGCCAGCAGCTTAGGGGGGACGAGGGAATTGTACTTC. This sequence encodes CASSLGGTRELYF.

This rearrangement joins TRBV5-4 to TRBJ2-1, with 9 bases that match TRBD2. The CDR3 is 16 residues long. CDR1 and CDR2 from the germline V gene are SGHNT and YYREEE (reference sequence). V was pared by 6 bases and J by 6 bases, with 13 bases of the junction left unmatched. CDR3 sequence: CASNLTWLAGINEQFF. The DNA for the CDR3 is TGTGCCAGCAACCTGACTTGGCTAGCGGGGATCAATGAGCAGTTCTTC.